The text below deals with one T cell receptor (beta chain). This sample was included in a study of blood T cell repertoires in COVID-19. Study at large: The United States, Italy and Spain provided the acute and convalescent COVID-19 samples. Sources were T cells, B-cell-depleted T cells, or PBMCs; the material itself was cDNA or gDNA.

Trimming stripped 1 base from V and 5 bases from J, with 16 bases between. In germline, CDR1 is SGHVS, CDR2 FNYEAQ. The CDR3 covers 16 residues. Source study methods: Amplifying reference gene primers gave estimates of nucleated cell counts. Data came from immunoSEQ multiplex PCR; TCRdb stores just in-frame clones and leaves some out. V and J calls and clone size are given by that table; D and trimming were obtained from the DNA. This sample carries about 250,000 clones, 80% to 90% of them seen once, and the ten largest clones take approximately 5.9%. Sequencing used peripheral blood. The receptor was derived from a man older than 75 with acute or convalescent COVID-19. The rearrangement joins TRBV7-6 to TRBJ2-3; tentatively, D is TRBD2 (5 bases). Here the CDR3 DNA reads TGTGCCAGCAGCTTAGGGTCGGTACGCAGCGGAGATACGCAGTATTTT. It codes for CASSLGSVRSGDTQYF.